This T cell receptor (beta chain) originates from a study of blood T cell repertoires in COVID-19. As for the study in general: Samples of COVID-19 (acute and convalescent) were obtained from the United States, Italy and Spain. T cells, B-cell-depleted T cells, or PBMCs provided the cDNA or gDNA that served as material.

How the authors handled the data: Amplified reference gene primers provided the basis for estimating nucleated cell counts. Sequenced by immunoSEQ multiplex PCR; TCRdb stores in-frame clones only, minus some. That table is the source of V, J and clone size, and D and trimming were worked out from the DNA. The sample lists about 210,000 clones; around 86% were seen once. This clonotype was sampled from a man aged 60-69 years with acute or convalescent COVID-19. Sequencing was performed on peripheral blood.

The CDR3 region is CASSPGSGANVLTF. In DNA, the CDR3 is TGTGCCAGCAGCCCCGGCTCTGGGGCCAACGTCCTGACTTTC. The chain joins TRBV7-3 to TRBJ2-6; D gene ambiguous. CDR3 length: 14 residues. Per the germline V gene, CDR1 is SGHTA and CDR2 is FQGTGA. With 5 bases removed from V and 0 bases from J, the gap between germline ends came to 5 bases. Together with reference TRBV7-3 and TRBJ2-6, the CDR3 gives the full variable domain: GAGVSQTPSNKVTEKGKYVELRCDPISGHTALYWYRQSLGQGPEFLIYFQGTGAADDSGLPNDRFFAVRPEGSVSTLKIQRTERGDSAVYLCASSPGSGANVLTFGAGSRLTVL.